This T cell receptor beta chain was found in a study of cytomegalovirus exposure and HLA in healthy donors. This CDR3 is 13 amino acids long. Trimming stripped 3 bases from V and 11 bases from J, with 12 bases between. The germline gives CDR1 SGDLS, CDR2 YYNGEE. Study-level points and caveats: In a later analysis, a genetic analysis reported fewer productive-TCR N-insertions in an Asian-associated ancestry cluster than the cohort average. Rare TCR sequences predominated, though certain public TCRs were found in many donors.

60 Vbeta and 13 Jbeta primers were used in PCR. The table came from immunoSEQ multiplex PCR; TCRdb's copy has only in-frame clones and leaves some out. In all, the sample yields 200,000 or so clones. Worth noting for this clone: Its antigen remains unidentified.

This rearrangement joins TRBV9 to TRBJ1-6, with a possible D match to TRBD1 (6 bases). The specimen sequenced was PBMCs. The receptor was isolated from a boy younger than 18 in good health and CMV-seronegative. This CDR3 reads CASSATGEAPLHF. For the CDR3, the DNA is TGTGCCAGCAGCGCGACAGGCGAGGCACCCCTCCACTTT.